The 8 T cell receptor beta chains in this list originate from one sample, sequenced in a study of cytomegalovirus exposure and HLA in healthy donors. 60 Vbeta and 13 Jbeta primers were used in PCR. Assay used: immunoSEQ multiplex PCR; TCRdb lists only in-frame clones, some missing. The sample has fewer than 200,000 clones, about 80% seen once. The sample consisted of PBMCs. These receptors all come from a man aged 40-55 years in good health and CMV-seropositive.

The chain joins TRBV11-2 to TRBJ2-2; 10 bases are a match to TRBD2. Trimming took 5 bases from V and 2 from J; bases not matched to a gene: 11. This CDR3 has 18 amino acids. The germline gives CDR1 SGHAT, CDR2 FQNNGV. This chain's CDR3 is CASSLRPLAGGNTGELFF. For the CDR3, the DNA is TGTGCCAGCAGCCTAAGACCATTAGCGGGGGGAAACACCGGGGAGCTGTTTTTT.

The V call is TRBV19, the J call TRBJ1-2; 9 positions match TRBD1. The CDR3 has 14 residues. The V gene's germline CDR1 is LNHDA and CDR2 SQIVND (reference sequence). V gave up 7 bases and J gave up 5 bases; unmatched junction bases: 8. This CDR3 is CASTRTGGAYGYTF. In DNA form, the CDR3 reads TGTGCCAGTACCCGCACAGGGGGCGCGTATGGCTACACCTTC. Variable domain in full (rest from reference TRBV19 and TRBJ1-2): DGGITQSPKYLFRKEGQNVTLSCEQNLNHDAMYWYRQDPGQGLRLIYYSQIVNDFQKGDIAEGYSVSREKKESFPLTVTSAQKNPTAFYLCASTRTGGAYGYTFGSGTRLTVV.

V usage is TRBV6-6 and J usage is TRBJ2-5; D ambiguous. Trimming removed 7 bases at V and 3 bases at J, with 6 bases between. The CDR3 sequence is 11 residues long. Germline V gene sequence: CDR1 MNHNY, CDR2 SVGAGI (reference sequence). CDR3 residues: CASTKKETQYF. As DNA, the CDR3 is TGTGCCAGCACCAAAAAAGAGACCCAGTACTTC.

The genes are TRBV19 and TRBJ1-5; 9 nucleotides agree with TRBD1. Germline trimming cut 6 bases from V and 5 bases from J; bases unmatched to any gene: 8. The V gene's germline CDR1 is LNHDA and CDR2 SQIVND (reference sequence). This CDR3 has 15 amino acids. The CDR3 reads CASSMDRGPYQPQHF. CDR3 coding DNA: TGTGCCAGTAGCATGGACAGGGGCCCTTATCAGCCCCAGCATTTT. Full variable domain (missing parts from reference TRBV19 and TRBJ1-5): DGGITQSPKYLFRKEGQNVTLSCEQNLNHDAMYWYRQDPGQGLRLIYYSQIVNDFQKGDIAEGYSVSREKKESFPLTVTSAQKNPTAFYLCASSMDRGPYQPQHFGDGTRLSIL.

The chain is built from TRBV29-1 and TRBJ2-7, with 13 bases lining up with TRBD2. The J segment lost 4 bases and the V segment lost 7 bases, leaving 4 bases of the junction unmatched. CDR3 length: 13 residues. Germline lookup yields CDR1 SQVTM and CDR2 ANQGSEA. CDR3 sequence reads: CSARTSGSYEQYF. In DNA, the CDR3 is TGCAGCGCACGGACTAGCGGGAGTTACGAGCAGTACTTC.

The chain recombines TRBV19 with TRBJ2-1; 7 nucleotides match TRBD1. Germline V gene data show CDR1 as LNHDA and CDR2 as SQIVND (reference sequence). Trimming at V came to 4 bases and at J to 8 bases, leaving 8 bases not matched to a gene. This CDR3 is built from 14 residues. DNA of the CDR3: TGTGCCAGTAGTACGGGACAGAGTAGCCATGAGCAGTTCTTC. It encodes CASSTGQSSHEQFF.

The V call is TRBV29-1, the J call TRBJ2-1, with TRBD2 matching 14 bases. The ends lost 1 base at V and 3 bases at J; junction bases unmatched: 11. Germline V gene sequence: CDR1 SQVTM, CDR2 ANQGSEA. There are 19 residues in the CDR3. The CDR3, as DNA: TGCAGCGTTGAAGTCCGCGGGACTAGCGGGGGACCCCACTACAATGAGCAGTTCTTC. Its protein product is CSVEVRGTSGGPHYNEQFF.

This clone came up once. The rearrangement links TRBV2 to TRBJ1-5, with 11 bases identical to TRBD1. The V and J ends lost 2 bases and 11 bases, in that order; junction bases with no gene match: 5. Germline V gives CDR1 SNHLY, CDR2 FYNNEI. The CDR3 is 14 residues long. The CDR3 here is CASSERTGGASQHF. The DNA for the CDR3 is TGTGCCAGCAGTGAACGGACAGGGGGCGCATCCCAGCATTTT.